The 7 T cell receptor beta chains given below trace back to one sample, sequenced in a study of blood T cells in healthy people across ages. Together with a sample-barcoded 5' primer, a J-beta primer mix was included in a second PCR lasting roughly 6 to 12 cycles. Via MiXCR, TCRdb re-called the 5' RACE reads, giving one row per CDR3 protein. This table has over 600,000 distinct CDR3 sequences, 35% to 50% appearing once. The sample was blood. All receptors come from a man older than 75 in good health.

As regards this clonotype: This may arise from a read error, as a much more abundant clone is one base away. The chain is built from TRBV4-3 and TRBJ2-5; 9 nucleotides line up with TRBD1. The CDR3 spans 16 residues. Germline CDR1 LGHNA, CDR2 YSLEER. V trimming: 2 bases; J trimming: 11 bases; junction bases outside the gene matches: 15. The CDR3 reads CASSQLRQGGLNEQYF. The DNA of the CDR3 is TGCGCCAGCAGCCAACTAAGACAGGGGGGGCTCAATGAGCAGTACTTC.

This clonotype was seen at least ten times. The chain couples TRBV25-1 to TRBJ2-3; 9 bases fit TRBD2. With V trimmed by 1 base and J by 0 bases, 2 bases remained unmatched. The CDR3 has 16 residues. Germline loops: CDR1 MGHDK, CDR2 SYGVNS. CDR3: CASSESTSGSTDTQYF. The CDR3 DNA reads as TGTGCCAGCAGTGAATCGACTAGCGGAAGCACAGATACGCAGTATTTT.

As for this clonotype: This sequence may be a read error, since a much larger clone differs from it by one base. This chain links TRBV20-1 with TRBJ2-5; possible D gene TRBD1, 5 bases. Germline values: CDR1 DFQATT, CDR2 SNEGSKA (reference sequence). V was shortened by 2 bases and J by 11 bases, with 15 bases between the two germline ends. The CDR3 covers 12 residues. CDR3 region: CSARKTEDEQYF. For the CDR3, the DNA is TGCAGTGCTAGAAAGACAGAAGATGAGCAGTACTTC.

This clonotype was found a few times. CDR3 sequence: CASSPGYTDTQYF. The CDR3 coding sequence is TGTGCCAGTAGCCCTGGGTACACAGATACGCAGTATTTT. The rearrangement links TRBV19 to TRBJ2-3; D is unresolved. CDR3 length: 13 amino acids. Trimming took off 6 bases at V and 2 bases at J, with 9 bases between the two ends. In germline, CDR1 is LNHDA, CDR2 SQIVND (reference sequence).

This clonotype was seen only a few times. V usage is TRBV7-9 and J usage is TRBJ2-3; TRBD2 matches at 12 bases. The junction had 6 bases not matched to a gene; V was cut back by 6 bases and J by 5 bases. Germline V gene lookup returns CDR1 SEHNR and CDR2 FQNEAQ (reference sequence). The length of the CDR3 is 15 residues. For the CDR3, the DNA is TGTGCCAGCAGAGCGTGGACTAGCGGGGTAGATACGCAGTATTTT. It yields the protein CASRAWTSGVDTQYF.

This clonotype was counted only a few times. The chain couples TRBV20-1 to TRBJ2-3; D possibly corresponds to TRBD2 (5 bases). Germline V gene data show CDR1 as DFQATT and CDR2 as SNEGSKA (reference sequence). Trimming removed 8 bases from V and 0 bases from J, with 12 bases in between. The CDR3 runs to 13 residues. Here the CDR3 DNA reads TGCAGTACCGCCGAGGGCAGCACAGATACGCAGTATTTT. As protein: CSTAEGSTDTQYF.

This clonotype has a handful of counts. CDR3 sequence: CASSPGRAMNTEAFF. The DNA of the CDR3 is TGTGCCAGCAGCCCCGGCAGGGCTATGAACACTGAAGCTTTCTTT. This chain uses TRBV7-3 with TRBJ1-1; a possible D gene is TRBD1 (5 bases). The germline V gene has CDR1 SGHTA and CDR2 FQGTGA. V was clipped by 5 bases and J by 0 bases, with 13 bases between them. The CDR3 is 15 amino acids.